These 12 T cell receptor beta chains were sequenced from one sample in a study of blood T cells in healthy people across ages. The second PCR ran about 6 to 11 cycles with a sample-barcoded 5' primer and J-beta primers. Using its own MiXCR run on the 5' RACE reads, TCRdb lists one record per CDR3 protein. The data show about 1.8 million distinct CDR3 sequences, 49% seen once. The sample comprised blood. Every receptor here comes from a middle-aged woman in good health.

V gene TRBV24-1 combines with J gene TRBJ2-3; 8 bases agree with TRBD1. V was pared by 2 bases and J by 2 bases, with 14 bases of the junction left unmatched. The V gene's germline CDR1 is KGHDR and CDR2 SFDVKD. The CDR3 is 19 amino acids. CDR3 bases: TGTGCCACCAGTGATTGGGGCCGCAGGGGGCGAAGCTACACAGATACGCAGTATTTT. It encodes CATSDWGRRGRSYTDTQYF.

J is TRBJ1-2 and V is TRBV29-1, with no clear D. V gave up 5 bases and J gave up 4 bases, with 11 bases separating them. The germline CDR1 and CDR2 sequences are SQVTM and ANQGSEA. The CDR3 spans 12 residues. CDR3 sequence (DNA): TGCAGCGTTTTTTATATCTCCTATGGCTACACCTTC. It specifies CSVFYISYGYTF.

This chain connects TRBV28 to TRBJ1-6; the match to TRBD1 covers 7 bases. J was trimmed by 9 bases and V by 2 bases; bases with no gene match: 1. This CDR3 has 13 residues. Per the germline V gene, CDR1 is MDHEN and CDR2 is SYDVKM. This chain's CDR3 is CASSLPGGSPLHF. CDR3 sequence (DNA): TGTGCCAGCAGTTTACCAGGGGGTTCACCCCTCCACTTT.

This clonotype was detected a few times. The chain combines TRBV27 with TRBJ1-4, with a tentative D call TRBD1 (5 bases). Germline-derived CDR1 and CDR2 are MNHEY and SMNVEV (reference sequence). CDR3 length: 15 residues. Trimming pared 4 bases from V and 2 bases from J, leaving 11 bases between. CDR3 nucleotides: TGTGCCAGCAGTTCATTGACAGCGACTAATGAAAAACTGTTTTTT. This gives the protein CASSSLTATNEKLFF.

This chain links TRBV11-1 with TRBJ2-1, with 7 bases lining up with TRBD1. The ends lost 3 bases at V and 1 base at J; junction bases unmatched: 3. The germline gives CDR1 SGHAT, CDR2 FQDESV (reference sequence). The length of the CDR3 is 15 residues. The chain's CDR3 is CASSFDRVSYNEQFF. As DNA, the CDR3 is TGTGCCAGCAGCTTCGACAGGGTATCCTACAATGAGCAGTTCTTC.

This chain links TRBV4-2 with TRBJ2-5; possibly TRBD1 for D (5 bases). The V gene lost 0 bases and the J gene lost 1 base, with 12 bases spanning the gap. Looked up from germline, CDR1 is LGHNA and CDR2 is YNFKEQ. CDR3 length: 16 residues. This CDR3 reads CASSQDGASSQETQYF. The CDR3 nucleotides read TGTGCCAGCAGCCAAGATGGGGCTAGTTCCCAAGAGACCCAGTACTTC.

The chain has TRBV7-9 and TRBJ1-2; D is unresolved. The CDR3 has 14 residues. The germline gives CDR1 SEHNR, CDR2 FQNEAQ (reference sequence). V was shortened by 4 bases and J by 5 bases, with 14 bases between the two germline ends. The CDR3 DNA sequence: TGTGCCAGCAGCTCAACCGGGAGCAAATATGGCTACACCTTC. Amino acid sequence: CASSSTGSKYGYTF.

The chain couples TRBV27 to TRBJ2-1; the D gene is possibly TRBD1 (5 bases). The CDR3 runs 14 residues. The germline CDR1 and CDR2 sequences are MNHEY and SMNVEV (reference sequence). V gave up 5 bases and J gave up 7 bases, with 15 bases separating them. CDR3 loop: CASSVLGRANEQFF. CDR3 in DNA: TGTGCCAGCAGTGTATTGGGCAGGGCGAATGAGCAGTTCTTC.

The rearrangement links TRBV7-2 to TRBJ1-2; D uncertain. CDR1 and CDR2 (germline): SGHTA, FQGNSA. There are 14 residues in the CDR3. V was cut by 5 bases and J by 8 bases, with 18 bases left in between. As DNA, the CDR3 is TGTGCCAGCAGCCTATTCGTTCCTTCCTTCGGCTACACCTTC. Translating gives CASSLFVPSFGYTF.

V and J are TRBV6-2 or TRBV6-3 and TRBJ1-1; D is uncertain. The germline gives CDR1 MNHEY, CDR2 SVGEGT. The ends were cut back, 2 bases at V and 10 bases at J, with 11 bases in the middle. The CDR3 covers 12 residues. Here the CDR3 reads CASSYTGVTAFF. The DNA for the CDR3 is TGTGCCAGCAGTTACACGGGAGTAACAGCTTTCTTT.

The V gene is TRBV20-1, the J gene TRBJ1-2, with D maybe TRBD1 (5 bases). The ends were cut back, 4 bases at V and 0 bases at J, with 15 bases in the middle. Germline values: CDR1 DFQATT, CDR2 SNEGSKA (reference sequence). This CDR3 contains 15 residues. The CDR3 spells CSAILTGKSNYGYTF. The CDR3 DNA is TGCAGTGCTATTTTAACAGGAAAGTCTAACTATGGCTACACCTTC.

Concerning this clonotype itself: Given a much more abundant clone one base away, this may be a read error. This chain links TRBV7-2 with TRBJ2-7, with D perhaps assigned TRBD1 or TRBD2 (5 bases each). Deletions cut 5 bases from V and 6 bases from J, with 17 bases between. Per the germline V gene, CDR1 is SGHTA and CDR2 is FQGNSA. The CDR3 is 14 residues long. The CDR3 loop is CASSRGSLYVEQYF. The CDR3 region has the DNA TGTGCCAGCAGCCGGGGCAGCCTCTACGTCGAGCAGTACTTC.